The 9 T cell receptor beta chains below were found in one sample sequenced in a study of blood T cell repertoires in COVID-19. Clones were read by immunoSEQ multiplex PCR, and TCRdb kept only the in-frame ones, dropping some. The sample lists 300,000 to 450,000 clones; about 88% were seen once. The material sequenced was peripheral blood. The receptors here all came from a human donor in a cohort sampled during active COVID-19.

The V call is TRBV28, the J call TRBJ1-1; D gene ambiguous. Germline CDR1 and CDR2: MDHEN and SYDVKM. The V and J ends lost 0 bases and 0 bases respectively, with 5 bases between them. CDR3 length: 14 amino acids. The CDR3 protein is CASSLWVVNTEAFF. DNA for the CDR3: TGTGCCAGCAGTTTATGGGTAGTGAACACTGAAGCTTTCTTT.

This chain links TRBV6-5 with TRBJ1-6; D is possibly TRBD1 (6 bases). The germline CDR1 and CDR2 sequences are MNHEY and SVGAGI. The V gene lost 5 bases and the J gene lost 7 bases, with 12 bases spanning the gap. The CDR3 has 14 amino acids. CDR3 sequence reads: CASSPGQGNSPLHF. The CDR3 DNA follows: TGTGCCAGCAGTCCCGGGCAGGGGAATTCACCCCTCCACTTT.

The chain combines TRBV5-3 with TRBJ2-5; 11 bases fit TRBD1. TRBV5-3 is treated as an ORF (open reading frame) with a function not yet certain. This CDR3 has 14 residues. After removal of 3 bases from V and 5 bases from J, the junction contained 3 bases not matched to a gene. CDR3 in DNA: TGTGCCAGAAGCTCCGGACAGGGGGCCGAGACCCAGTACTTC. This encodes CARSSGQGAETQYF.

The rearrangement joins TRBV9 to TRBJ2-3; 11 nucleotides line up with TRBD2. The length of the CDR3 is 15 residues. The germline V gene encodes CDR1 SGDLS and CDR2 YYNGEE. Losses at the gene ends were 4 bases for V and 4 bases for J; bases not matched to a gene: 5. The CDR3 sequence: CASSLSGRAPDTQYF. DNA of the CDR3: TGTGCCAGCAGCCTTAGCGGGAGGGCCCCAGATACGCAGTATTTT.

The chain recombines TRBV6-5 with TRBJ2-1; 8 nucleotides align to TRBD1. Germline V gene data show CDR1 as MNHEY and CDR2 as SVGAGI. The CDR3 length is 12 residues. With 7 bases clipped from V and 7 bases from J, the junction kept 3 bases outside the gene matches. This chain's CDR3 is CASNRQGNEQFF. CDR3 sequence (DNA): TGTGCCAGCAACCGACAGGGGAATGAGCAGTTCTTC.

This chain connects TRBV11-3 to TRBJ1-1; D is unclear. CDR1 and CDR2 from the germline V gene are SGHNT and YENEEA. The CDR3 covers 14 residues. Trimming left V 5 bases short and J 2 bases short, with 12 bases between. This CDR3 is CASSPRGPNTEAFF. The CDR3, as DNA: TGTGCCAGCAGCCCCCGCGGGCCCAACACTGAAGCTTTCTTT.

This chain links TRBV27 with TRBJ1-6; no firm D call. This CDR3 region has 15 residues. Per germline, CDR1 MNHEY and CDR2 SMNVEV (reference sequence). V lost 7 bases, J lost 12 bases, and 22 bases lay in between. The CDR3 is CASKSSVGVVEPLHF. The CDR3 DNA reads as TGTGCCAGCAAATCATCCGTCGGGGTAGTAGAACCCCTCCACTTT.

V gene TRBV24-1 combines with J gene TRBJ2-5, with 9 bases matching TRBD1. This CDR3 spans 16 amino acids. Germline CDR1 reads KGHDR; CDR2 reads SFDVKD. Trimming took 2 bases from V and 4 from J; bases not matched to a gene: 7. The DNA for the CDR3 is TGTGCCACCAGTGATTCGGCTACGGGACAGGGAGAGACCCAGTACTTC. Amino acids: CATSDSATGQGETQYF.

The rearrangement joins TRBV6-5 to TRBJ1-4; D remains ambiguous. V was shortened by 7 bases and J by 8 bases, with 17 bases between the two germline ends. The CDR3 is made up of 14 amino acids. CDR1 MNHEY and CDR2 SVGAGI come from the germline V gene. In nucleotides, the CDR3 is TGTGCCAGCACCCTTCGGAGGGATGGCGAAAAACTGTTTTTT. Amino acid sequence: CASTLRRDGEKLFF.